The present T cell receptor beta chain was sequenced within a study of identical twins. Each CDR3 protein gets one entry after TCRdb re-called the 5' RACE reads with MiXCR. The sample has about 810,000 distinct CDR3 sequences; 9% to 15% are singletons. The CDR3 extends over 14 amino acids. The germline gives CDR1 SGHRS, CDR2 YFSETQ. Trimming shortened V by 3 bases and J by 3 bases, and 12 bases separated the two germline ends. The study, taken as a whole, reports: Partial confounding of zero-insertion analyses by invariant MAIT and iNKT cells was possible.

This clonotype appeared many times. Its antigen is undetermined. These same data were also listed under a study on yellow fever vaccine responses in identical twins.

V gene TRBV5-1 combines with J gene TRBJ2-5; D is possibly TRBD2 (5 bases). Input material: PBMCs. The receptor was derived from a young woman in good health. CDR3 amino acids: CASSWSGFEETQYF. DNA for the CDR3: TGCGCCAGCAGCTGGAGCGGATTTGAAGAGACCCAGTACTTC. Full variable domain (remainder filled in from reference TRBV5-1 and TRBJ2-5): KAGVTQTPRYLIKTRGQQVTLSCSPISGHRSVSWYQQTPGQGLQFLFEYFSETQRNKGNFPGRFSGRQFSNSRSEMNVSTLELGDSALYLCASSWSGFEETQYFGPGTRLLVL.